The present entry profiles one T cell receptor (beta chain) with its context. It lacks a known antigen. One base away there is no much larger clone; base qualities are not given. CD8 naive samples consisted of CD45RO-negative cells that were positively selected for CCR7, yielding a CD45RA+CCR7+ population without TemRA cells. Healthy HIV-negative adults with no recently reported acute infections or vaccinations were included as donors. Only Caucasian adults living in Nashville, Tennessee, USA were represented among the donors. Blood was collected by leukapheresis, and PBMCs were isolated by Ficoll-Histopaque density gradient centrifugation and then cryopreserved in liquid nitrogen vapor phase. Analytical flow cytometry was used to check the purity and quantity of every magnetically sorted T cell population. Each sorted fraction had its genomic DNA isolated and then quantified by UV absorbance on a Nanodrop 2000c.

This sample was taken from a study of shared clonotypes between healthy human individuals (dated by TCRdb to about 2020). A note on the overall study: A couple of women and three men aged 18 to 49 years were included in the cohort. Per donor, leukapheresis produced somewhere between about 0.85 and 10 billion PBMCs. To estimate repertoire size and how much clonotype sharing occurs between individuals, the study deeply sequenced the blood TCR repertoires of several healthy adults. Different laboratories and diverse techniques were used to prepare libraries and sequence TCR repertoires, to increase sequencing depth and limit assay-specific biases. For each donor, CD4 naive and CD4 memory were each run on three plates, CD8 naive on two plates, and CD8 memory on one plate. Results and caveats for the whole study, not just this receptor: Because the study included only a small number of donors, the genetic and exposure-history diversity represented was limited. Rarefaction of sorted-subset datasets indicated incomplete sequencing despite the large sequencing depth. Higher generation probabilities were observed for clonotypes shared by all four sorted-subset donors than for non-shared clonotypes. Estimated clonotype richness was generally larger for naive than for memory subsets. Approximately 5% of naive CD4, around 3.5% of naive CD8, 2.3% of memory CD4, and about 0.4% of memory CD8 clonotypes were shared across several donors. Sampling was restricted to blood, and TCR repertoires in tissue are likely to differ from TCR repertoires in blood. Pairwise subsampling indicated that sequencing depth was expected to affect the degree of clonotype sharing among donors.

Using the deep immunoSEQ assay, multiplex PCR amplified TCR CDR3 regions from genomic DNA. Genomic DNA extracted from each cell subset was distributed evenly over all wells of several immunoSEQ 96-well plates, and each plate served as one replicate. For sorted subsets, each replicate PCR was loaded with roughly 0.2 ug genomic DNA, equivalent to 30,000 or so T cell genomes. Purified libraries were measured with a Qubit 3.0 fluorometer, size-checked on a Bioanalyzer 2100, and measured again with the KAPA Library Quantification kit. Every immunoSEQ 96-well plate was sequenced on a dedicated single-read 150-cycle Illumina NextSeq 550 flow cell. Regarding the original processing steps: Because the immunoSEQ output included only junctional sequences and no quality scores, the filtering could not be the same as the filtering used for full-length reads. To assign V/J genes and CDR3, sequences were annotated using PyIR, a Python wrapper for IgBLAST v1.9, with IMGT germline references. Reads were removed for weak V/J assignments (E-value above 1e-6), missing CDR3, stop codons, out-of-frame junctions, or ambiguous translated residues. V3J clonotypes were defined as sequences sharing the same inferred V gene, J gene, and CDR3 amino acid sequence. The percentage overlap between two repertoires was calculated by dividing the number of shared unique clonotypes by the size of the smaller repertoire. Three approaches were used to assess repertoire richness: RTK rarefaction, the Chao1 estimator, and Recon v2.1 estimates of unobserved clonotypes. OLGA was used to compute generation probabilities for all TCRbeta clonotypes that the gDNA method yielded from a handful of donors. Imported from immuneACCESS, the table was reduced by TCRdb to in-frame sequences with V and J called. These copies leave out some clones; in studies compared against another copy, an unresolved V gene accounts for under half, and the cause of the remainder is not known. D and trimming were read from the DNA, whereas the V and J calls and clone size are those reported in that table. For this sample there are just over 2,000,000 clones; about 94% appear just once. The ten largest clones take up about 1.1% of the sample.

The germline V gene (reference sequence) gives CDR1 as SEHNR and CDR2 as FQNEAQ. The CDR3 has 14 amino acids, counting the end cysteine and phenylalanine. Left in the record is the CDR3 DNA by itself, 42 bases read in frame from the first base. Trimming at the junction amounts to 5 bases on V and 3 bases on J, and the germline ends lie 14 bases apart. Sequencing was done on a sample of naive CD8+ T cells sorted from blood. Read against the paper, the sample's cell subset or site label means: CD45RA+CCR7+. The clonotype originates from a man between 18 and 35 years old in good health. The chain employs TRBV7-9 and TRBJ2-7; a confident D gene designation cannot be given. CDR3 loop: CASSPPGENYEQYF. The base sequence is TGTGCCAGCAGCCCTCCGGGTGAGAACTACGAGCAGTACTTC.